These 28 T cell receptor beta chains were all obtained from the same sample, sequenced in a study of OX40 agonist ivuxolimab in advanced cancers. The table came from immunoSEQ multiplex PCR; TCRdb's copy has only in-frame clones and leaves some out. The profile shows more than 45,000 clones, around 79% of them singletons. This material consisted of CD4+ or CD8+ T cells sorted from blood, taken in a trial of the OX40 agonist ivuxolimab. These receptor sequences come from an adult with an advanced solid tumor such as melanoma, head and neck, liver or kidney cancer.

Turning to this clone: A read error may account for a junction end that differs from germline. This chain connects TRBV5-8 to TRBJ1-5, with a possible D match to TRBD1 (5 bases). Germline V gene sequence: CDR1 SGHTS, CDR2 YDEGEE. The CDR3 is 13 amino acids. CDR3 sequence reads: CASSLGRNQPQHF. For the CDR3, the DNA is TGTGCCAGCAGTTTGGGACGGAATCAGCCCCAGCATTTT. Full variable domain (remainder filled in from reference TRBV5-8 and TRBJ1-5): EAGVTQSPTHLIKTRGQQATLRCSPISGHTSVYWYQQALGLGLQFLLWYDEGEERNRGNFPPRFSGRQFPNYSSELNVNALELEDSALYLCASSLGRNQPQHFGDGTRLSIL.

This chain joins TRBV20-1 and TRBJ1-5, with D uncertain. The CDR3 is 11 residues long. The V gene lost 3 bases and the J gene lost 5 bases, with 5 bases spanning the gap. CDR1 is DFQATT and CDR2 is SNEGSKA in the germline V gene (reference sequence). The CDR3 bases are TGCAGTGCTAGCGGGGATCAGCCCCAGCATTTT. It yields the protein CSASGDQPQHF.

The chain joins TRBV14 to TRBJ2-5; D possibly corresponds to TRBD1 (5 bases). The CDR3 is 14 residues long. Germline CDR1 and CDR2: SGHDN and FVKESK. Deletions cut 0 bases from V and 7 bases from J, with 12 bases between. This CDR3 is CASSQDLLGVTQYF. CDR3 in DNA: TGTGCCAGCAGCCAAGATCTCCTAGGGGTGACCCAGTACTTC.

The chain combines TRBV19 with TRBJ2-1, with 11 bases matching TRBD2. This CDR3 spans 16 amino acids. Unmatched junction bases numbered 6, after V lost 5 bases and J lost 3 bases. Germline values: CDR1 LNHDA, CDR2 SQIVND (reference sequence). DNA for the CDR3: TGTGCCAGTAGTCCCCGGGGACTAGCGGACTACAATGAGCAGTTCTTC. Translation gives CASSPRGLADYNEQFF.

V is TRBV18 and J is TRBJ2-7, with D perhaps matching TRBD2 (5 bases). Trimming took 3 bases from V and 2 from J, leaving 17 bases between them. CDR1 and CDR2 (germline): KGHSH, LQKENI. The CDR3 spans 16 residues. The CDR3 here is CASSPGATAGAYEQYF. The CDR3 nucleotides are TGTGCCAGCTCACCGGGCGCGACGGCCGGGGCCTACGAGCAGTACTTC.

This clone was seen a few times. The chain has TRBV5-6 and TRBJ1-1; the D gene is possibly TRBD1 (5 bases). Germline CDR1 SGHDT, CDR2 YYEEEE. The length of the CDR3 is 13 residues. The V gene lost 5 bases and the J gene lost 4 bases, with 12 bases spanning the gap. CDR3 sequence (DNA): TGTGCCAGCAGTATGGATAGGGGCACTGAAGCTTTCTTT. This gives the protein CASSMDRGTEAFF.

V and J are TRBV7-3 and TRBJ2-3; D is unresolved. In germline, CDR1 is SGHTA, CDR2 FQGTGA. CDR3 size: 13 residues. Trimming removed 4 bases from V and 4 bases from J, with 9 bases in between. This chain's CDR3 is CASSSMYADTQYF. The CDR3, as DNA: TGTGCCAGCAGCTCAATGTACGCAGATACGCAGTATTTT. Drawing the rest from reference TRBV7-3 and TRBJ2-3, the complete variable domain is GAGVSQTPSNKVTEKGKYVELRCDPISGHTALYWYRQSLGQGPEFLIYFQGTGAADDSGLPNDRFFAVRPEGSVSTLKIQRTERGDSAVYLCASSSMYADTQYFGPGTRLTVL.

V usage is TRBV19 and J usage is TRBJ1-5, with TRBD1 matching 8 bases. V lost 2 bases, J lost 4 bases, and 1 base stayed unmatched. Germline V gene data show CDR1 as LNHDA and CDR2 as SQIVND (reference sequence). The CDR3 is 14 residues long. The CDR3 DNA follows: TGTGCCAGTAGTATAACAGGGGGGAATCAGCCCCAGCATTTT. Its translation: CASSITGGNQPQHF.

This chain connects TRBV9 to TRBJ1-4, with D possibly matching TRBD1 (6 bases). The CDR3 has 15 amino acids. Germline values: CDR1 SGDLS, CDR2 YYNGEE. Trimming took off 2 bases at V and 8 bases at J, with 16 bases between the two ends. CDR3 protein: CASSVDSYAVEKLFF. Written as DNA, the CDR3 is TGTGCCAGCAGCGTGGACAGCTACGCGGTCGAAAAACTGTTTTTT.

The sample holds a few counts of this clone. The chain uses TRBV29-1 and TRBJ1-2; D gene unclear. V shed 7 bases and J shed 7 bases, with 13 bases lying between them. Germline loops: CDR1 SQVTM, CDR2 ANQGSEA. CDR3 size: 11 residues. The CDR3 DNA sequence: TGCAGCGGCTCGGGCGGCTTTGGCTACACCTTC. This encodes CSGSGGFGYTF. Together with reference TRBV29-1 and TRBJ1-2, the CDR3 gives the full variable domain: SAVISQKPSRDICQRGTSLTIQCQVDSQVTMMFWYRQQPGQSLTLIATANQGSEATYESGFVIDKFPISRPNLTFSTLTVSNMSPEDSSIYLCSGSGGFGYTFGSGTRLTVV.

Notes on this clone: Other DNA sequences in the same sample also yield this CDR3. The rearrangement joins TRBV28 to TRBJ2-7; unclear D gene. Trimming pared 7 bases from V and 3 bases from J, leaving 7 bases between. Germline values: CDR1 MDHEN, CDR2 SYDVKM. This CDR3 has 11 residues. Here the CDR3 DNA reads TGTGCCAGCAACCGCTACTACGAGCAGTACTTC. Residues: CASNRYYEQYF.

The CDR3 nucleotides read TGTGCCAGCAGTGAAAGTTTGACTATCCAAGAGACCCAGTACTTC. Protein sequence: CASSESLTIQETQYF. The chain has TRBV6-1 and TRBJ2-5, with a possible D match to TRBD2 (5 bases). CDR1 and CDR2 from the germline V gene are MNHNS and SASEGT. The CDR3 spans 15 residues. Trimming removed 2 bases from V and 1 base from J, with 11 bases in between.

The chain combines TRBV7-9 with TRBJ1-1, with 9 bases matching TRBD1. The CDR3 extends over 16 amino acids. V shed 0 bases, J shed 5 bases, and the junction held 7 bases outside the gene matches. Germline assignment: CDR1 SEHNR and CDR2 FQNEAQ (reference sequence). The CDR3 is CASSLAKGQGLTEAFF. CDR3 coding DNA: TGTGCCAGCAGCTTAGCAAAGGGACAGGGATTGACTGAAGCTTTCTTT.

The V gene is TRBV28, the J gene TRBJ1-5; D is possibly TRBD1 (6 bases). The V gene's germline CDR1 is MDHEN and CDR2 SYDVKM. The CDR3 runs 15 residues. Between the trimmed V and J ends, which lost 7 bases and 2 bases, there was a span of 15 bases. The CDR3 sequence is CASTSAGAGNQPQHF. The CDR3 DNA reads TGTGCCAGCACCTCTGCGGGGGCCGGCAATCAGCCCCAGCATTTT.

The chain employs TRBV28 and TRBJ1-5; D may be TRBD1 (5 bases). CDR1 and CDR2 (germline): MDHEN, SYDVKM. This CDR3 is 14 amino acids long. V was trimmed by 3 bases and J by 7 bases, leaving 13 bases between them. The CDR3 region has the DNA TGTGCCAGCAGTTTCGACAGTGGGGGACAGCCCCAGCATTTT. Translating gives CASSFDSGGQPQHF.

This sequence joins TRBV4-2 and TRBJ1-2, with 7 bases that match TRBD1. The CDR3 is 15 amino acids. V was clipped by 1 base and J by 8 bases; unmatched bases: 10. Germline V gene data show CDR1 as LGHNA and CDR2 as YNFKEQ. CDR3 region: CASSQVREGAQGYTF. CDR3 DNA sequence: TGTGCCAGCAGCCAAGTACGTGAGGGGGCGCAAGGCTACACCTTC.

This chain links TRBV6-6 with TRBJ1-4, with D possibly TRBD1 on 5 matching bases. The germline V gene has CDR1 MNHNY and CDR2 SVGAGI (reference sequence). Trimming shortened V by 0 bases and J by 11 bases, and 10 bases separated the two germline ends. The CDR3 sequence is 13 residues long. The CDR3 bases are TGTGCCAGCAGTTACTCGTTTGAGGGGAAACTGTTTTTT. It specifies CASSYSFEGKLFF.

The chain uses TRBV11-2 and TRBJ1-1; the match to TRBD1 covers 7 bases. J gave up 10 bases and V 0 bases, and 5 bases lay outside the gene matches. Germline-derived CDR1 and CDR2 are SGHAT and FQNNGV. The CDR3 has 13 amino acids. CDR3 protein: CASSLDIRGLAFF. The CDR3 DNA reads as TGTGCCAGCAGCTTAGATATAAGGGGGCTAGCTTTCTTT.

The CDR3 nucleotides are TGTGCCTGGAGTGTACTTCCTCAACGAGGCTACACCTTC. Its translation is CAWSVLPQRGYTF. The V gene is TRBV30, the J gene TRBJ1-2; D uncertain. Germline-derived CDR1 and CDR2 are GTSNPN and SVGIG (reference sequence). Trimming pared 0 bases from V and 8 bases from J, leaving 13 bases between. The CDR3 spans 13 residues.

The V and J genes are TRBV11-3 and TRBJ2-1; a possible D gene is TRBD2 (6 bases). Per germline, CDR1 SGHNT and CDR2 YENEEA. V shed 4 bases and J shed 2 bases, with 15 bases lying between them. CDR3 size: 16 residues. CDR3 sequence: CASSSEGTFPYNEQFF. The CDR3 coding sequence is TGTGCCAGCAGCTCAGAAGGGACTTTCCCCTACAATGAGCAGTTCTTC.

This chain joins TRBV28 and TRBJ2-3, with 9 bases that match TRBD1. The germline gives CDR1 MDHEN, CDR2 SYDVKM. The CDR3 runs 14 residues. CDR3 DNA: TGTGCTACGCACAGGGGGCAATTCACAGATACGCAGTATTTT. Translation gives CATHRGQFTDTQYF.

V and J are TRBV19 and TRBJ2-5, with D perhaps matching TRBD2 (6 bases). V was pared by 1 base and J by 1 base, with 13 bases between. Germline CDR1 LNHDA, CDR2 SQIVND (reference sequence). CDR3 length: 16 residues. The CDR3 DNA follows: TGTGCCAGTAGTATAGTTACGGGGACTCTCCAAGAGACCCAGTACTTC. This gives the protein CASSIVTGTLQETQYF.

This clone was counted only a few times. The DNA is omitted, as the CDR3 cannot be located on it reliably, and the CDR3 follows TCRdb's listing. This CDR3 reads CASSIVFWQGNQPQHF. The chain combines TRBV19 with TRBJ1-5; TRBD1 is the table's D call, not checked against the DNA. From germline, CDR1 is LNHDA and CDR2 SQIVND (reference sequence). The length of the CDR3 is 16 amino acids, counting both ends.

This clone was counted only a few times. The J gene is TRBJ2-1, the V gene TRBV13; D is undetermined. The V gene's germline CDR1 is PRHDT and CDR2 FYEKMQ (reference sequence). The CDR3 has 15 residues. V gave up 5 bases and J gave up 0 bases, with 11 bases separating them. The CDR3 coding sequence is TGTGCCAGCAGCCTACTTTATGGCTCCTACAATGAGCAGTTCTTC. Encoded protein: CASSLLYGSYNEQFF.

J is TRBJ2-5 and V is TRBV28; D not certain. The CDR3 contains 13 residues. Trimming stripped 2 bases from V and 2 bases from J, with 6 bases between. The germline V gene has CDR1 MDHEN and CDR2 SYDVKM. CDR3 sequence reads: CASSLTQQETQYF. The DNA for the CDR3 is TGTGCCAGCAGTTTAACACAGCAAGAGACCCAGTACTTC.

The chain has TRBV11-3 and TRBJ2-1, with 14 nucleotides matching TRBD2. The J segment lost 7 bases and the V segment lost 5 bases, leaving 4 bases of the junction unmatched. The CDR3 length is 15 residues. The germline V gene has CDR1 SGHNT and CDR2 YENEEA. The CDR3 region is CASSRGLAGVNEQFF. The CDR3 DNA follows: TGTGCCAGCAGCCGGGGACTAGCGGGAGTGAATGAGCAGTTCTTC.

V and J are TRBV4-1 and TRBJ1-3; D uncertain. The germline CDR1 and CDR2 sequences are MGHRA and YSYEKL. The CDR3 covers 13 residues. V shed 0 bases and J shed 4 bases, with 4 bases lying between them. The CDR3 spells CASSQDQGNTIYF. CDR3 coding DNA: TGCGCCAGCAGCCAAGACCAGGGAAACACCATATATTTT.

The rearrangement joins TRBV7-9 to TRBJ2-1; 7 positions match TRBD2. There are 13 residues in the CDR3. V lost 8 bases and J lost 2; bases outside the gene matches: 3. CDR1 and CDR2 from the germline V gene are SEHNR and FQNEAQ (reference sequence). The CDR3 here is CASHGGTYNEQFF. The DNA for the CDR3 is TGTGCCAGCCACGGGGGGACCTACAATGAGCAGTTCTTC.